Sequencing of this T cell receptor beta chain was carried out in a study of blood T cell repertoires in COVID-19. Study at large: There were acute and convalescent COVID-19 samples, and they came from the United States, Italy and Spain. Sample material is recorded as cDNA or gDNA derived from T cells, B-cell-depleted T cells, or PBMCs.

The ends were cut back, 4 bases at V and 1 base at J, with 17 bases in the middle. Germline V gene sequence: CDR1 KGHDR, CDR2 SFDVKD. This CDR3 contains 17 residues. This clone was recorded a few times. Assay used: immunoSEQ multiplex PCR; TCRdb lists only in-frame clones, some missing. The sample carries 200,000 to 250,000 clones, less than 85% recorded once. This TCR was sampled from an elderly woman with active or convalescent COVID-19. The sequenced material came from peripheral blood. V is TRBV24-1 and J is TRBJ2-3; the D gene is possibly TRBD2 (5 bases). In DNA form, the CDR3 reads TGTGCCACCAGTGAAACTTTGGGCTCGGAGGGCACAGATACGCAGTATTTT. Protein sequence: CATSETLGSEGTDTQYF.